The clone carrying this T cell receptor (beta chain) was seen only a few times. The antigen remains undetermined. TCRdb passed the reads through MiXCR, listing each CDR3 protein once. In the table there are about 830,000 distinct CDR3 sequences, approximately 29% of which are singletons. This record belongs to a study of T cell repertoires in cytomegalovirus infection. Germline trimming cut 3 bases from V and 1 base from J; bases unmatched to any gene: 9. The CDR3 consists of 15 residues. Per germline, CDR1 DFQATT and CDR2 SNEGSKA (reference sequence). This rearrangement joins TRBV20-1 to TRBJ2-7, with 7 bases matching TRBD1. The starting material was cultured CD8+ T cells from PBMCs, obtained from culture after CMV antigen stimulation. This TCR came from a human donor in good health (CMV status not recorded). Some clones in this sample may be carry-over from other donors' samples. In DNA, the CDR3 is TGCAGTGCTAGTGGTTGGGACAGCCTTTCCTACGAGCAGTACTTC. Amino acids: CSASGWDSLSYEQYF.